This T cell receptor beta chain was profiled in a study of a mutant IDH1 vaccine in newly diagnosed glioma (dated by TCRdb to about 2021). Regarding the complete study: In the chemotherapy-containing groups, vaccination started alongside temozolomide cycles, whereas in patients who had radiotherapy alone it started 4-6 weeks after radiotherapy. Prior to enrollment, standard therapy consisting of radiotherapy alone, temozolomide alone, or radiochemotherapy with temozolomide had been administered to patients, with the combination being received by most patients. The roughly 34 treated patients were approximately 62% male and roughly 40% female, with a mean age of about 38 years. Six visits were used for peripheral blood collection: V03 (baseline), V05, V07, V10, V12 and V13. Longitudinal TCRB deep sequencing was performed for 20 to 30 treated patients wherever samples were available for exploratory analyses. Visit V12 was the week-35 safety follow-up and visit V13 was the week-47 end of study.

Clipping removes 6 bases from V and 2 bases from J, with 16 as the unmatched junction base count. Inclusive of the bounding cysteine and phenylalanine, the CDR3 is 17 residues long. Only CDR3 DNA remains: 51 bases, in frame from the first base. Based on the germline V gene, the CDR1 and CDR2 sequences are KGHSH and LQKENI. The time point label on this specimen signifies: week 47, end of study. Every vaccine dose consisted of 300 ug of a 20-mer mutant IDH1 peptide in Montanide, administered subcutaneously together with topical imiquimod. Across visits V03 through V10, patients got a total of eight vaccinations, given in weeks 1, 3, 5, 7, 11, 15, 19 and 23. All donors had newly diagnosed IDH1-mutant astrocytomas of WHO grade 3 or 4 that showed loss of nuclear ATRX. The samples were drawn from NOA16, a multicentre, single-arm, open-label phase I trial in Germany that tested a mutant IDH1 peptide vaccine in humans for the first time. Genomic DNA for TCRB sequencing was extracted from EDTA blood using the DNeasy Blood and Tissue Kit.

The full study reports these points: Availability determined which PBMC samples were chosen for TCRB deep sequencing. Pseudoprogression appeared unrelated to alterations in the top peripheral T cell clonotypes detected by TCRB sequencing. Vaccine-induced immune responses across multiple MHC alleles were detected in around 92% of patients. The authors noted that analyses of patient blood samples could not be reproduced because of sample limitations.

Library generation was performed with the immunoSEQ multiplex PCR assay. Rearranged TCR beta chain sequences were amplified with the hsTCRB Kit following the manufacturer's protocol. An Illumina MiSeq was used to sequence the TCRB libraries. In the original analysis: The kit vendor's proprietary platform handled demultiplexing, trimming and gene mapping. What TCRdb holds here is the immuneACCESS table cut down to in-frame rearrangements. Part of the clones is not present; checked against another copy, under half of the missing clones reflect an unresolved V gene, and the others are unexplained. V, J and clone size derive from that table, while D and trimming were established from the DNA sequence. The sample data list about 90,000 clones, and around nine tenths of these were observed just once. The top ten constitute roughly 0.74% of the sample. With regard to this clone: Its antigen specificity is not known. No per-base quality is available; no much larger clone lies one base away.

This chain is built from TRBV18 and TRBJ2-7; TRBD1 lines up with 7 middle nucleotides. The sequencing here drew on PBMCs, taken from a glioma patient whose treatment included an IDH1 peptide vaccine. This TCR came from a woman in her 50s with glioma. The DNA sequence is given as TGTGCCAGCTCGGGCTTTATCCGGGACAGCAGTCCCTACGAGCAGTACTTC. This translates into CASSGFIRDSSPYEQYF.